This T cell receptor (beta chain) derives from a study of post-analysis software for immune sequencing data. The study's findings and limits: Strong co-clustering by F measure linked samples that shared a preparation batch. Multiple sclerosis patients had significantly lower normalized Chao1 diversity than controls.

Details on this clonotype: Its antigen is unidentified.

Tagging with unique molecular identifiers was a feature of the TCR beta cDNA libraries. cDNA molecules numbering roughly 500,000 came from approximately 0.91 to 9.4 million T cells. TCRdb passed the PCR reads through MiXCR, listing each CDR3 protein once. The sample has 700,000 to 800,000 distinct CDR3 sequences; 30% are singletons. Source material: blood. The clonotype comes from a girl aged 5 to 17 with multiple sclerosis.

CDR3 DNA: TGTGCCAGCAGCACCGGACTAGCGGTAGGGGAGACCCAGTACTTC. Protein sequence: CASSTGLAVGETQYF. This sequence joins TRBV28 and TRBJ2-5; TRBD2 agrees at 10 bases. The CDR3 length is 15 residues. Germline V gives CDR1 MDHEN, CDR2 SYDVKM. V was pared by 6 bases and J by 5 bases, with 9 bases of the junction left unmatched.